This T cell receptor beta chain was recovered during a study of cytomegalovirus exposure and HLA in healthy donors. Study-wide results and caveats: For most TCR sequences rarity was the rule, although some public TCRs occurred in many donors. A list of approximately 150 TCR beta chains associated with cytomegalovirus was given. Presence/absence analyses treated sequencing depth as roughly uniform across donors.

Use of 60 Vbeta and 13 Jbeta primers characterized the PCR. Here immunoSEQ multiplex PCR was the method, and the copy in TCRdb shows in-frame clones only, minus some. The sample has about 99,000 clones; around 77% are singletons. Points on this clone: Its specificity is not known.

This sequence originates from a man aged 40-49 years in good health and CMV-seronegative. Input material: PBMCs.

CDR3 amino acids: CASSRVRGGGASEQFF. In nucleotides, the CDR3 is TGTGCCAGCAGCCGCGTTAGGGGCGGGGGGGCCAGTGAGCAGTTCTTC. The J gene is TRBJ2-1, the V gene TRBV11-2; 9 bases match TRBD2. Germline CDR1 reads SGHAT; CDR2 reads FQNNGV. With V trimmed by 5 bases and J by 9 bases, 14 bases remained unmatched. The length of the CDR3 is 16 residues.